The rows below give T cell receptor beta chains drawn from one sample of a study of blood T cell repertoires in COVID-19. Libraries were prepared by immunoSEQ multiplex PCR; TCRdb keeps only in-frame clonotypes and omits some of them. The repertoire includes around 270,000 clones, around 89% of them detected once, and around 0.8% sits in the top ten. The sample comprised peripheral blood. The receptors were sampled from a man aged 25-40 years with acute or convalescent COVID-19. Both conserved end residues are part of each CDR3. D genes are given only for firm matches. Size values are once, few and many counts, or a class for expanded clones, and some rows have none.

J gene | D gene | clone size | V gene | CDR3 DNA | CDR3 protein
TRBJ1-3 | TRBD1 | NA | TRBV5-1 | TGCGCCAGCACTGTAGGGACAGGGGGAATCTCTGGAAACACCATATATTTT | CASTVGTGGISGNTIYF
TRBJ1-4 | TRBD1 | NA | TRBV2 | TGTGCCAGCAGTGCTACCGGGACAGGGGGCTGGCTGAATGAAAAACTGTTTTTT | CASSATGTGGWLNEKLFF
TRBJ1-2 | NA | NA | TRBV5-6 | TGTGCCAGCAGCTTCAATTCTGGCTACACCTTC | CASSFNSGYTF
TRBJ2-5 | NA | NA | TRBV7-9 | TGTGCCAGCAGTCTTACGGGATATGGGATGACCCAGTACTTC | CASSLTGYGMTQYF
TRBJ2-3 | NA | NA | TRBV15 | TGTGCCACCAGCAGAGGGGACATTTACACAGATACGCAGTATTTT | CATSRGDIYTDTQYF
TRBJ1-1 | TRBD1 | NA | TRBV29-1 | TGCAGCGTTGAAGGGGAGGGGACAGGCAAGGTGGCTTTCTTT | CSVEGEGTGKVAFF
TRBJ2-1 | TRBD1 | NA | TRBV24-1 | TGTGCCACCAGTGGAGGACAGGGATACGAGCAGTTCTTC | CATSGGQGYEQFF
TRBJ2-3 | TRBD2 | NA | TRBV25-1 | TGTGCCAGCAGTGAACTATGGACTAGCGGGGGTGTTACGCAGTATTTT | CASSELWTSGGVTQYF
TRBJ1-1 | NA | once | TRBV4-1 | TGCGCCAGCAGCCAAGTATCGGCAGGCACTGAAGCTTTCTTT | CASSQVSAGTEAFF
TRBJ1-4 | NA | few | TRBV4-1 | TGCGCCAGCAGCCAAGTTCTAGGAGTAGAAAAACTGTTTTTT | CASSQVLGVEKLFF
TRBJ2-7 | NA | NA | TRBV6-5 | TGTGCCAGCATGAGGGAGATCCACGAGCAGTACTTC | CASMREIHEQYF
TRBJ2-2 | TRBD2 | NA | TRBV10-1 | TGCGCCAGCAGTGATCTAGGACTAGGGGACACCGGGGAGCTGTTTTTT | CASSDLGLGDTGELFF
TRBJ1-2 | TRBD1 | once | TRBV28 | TGTGCCACCAAGTCAGGGGGCTATGGCTACACCTTC | CATKSGGYGYTF
TRBJ1-4 | NA | NA | TRBV28 | TGTGCCAGCAGTCGACGGGTCGAAGTTGAAAAACTGTTTTTT | CASSRRVEVEKLFF
TRBJ1-2 | NA | NA | TRBV12-2 | TGTGCAAGTCGCTTAGATATAGGGAGTGACGGAAACTATGGCTACACCTTC | CASRLDIGSDGNYGYTF